The 8 T cell receptor beta chains below were found in one sample sequenced in a study of blood T cell repertoires in COVID-19 (dated by TCRdb to 2019 to 2021). The library was prepared using the immunoSEQ multiplex PCR assay. This immuneACCESS table, as held by TCRdb, lists in-frame sequences with V and J called but not all clones. Of the missing ones, under half trace to an unresolved V gene in checked studies; the others have no known cause. The sample data list fewer than 200,000 clones, and about 85% of these were observed just once. The ten largest account for 1% to 1.5% of the sample. Sequencing input: peripheral blood. These receptors originate from a man aged 55 to 70 who had recovered from COVID-19.

The genes are TRBV19 and TRBJ2-1, with 9 bases fitting TRBD2. The V and J ends lost 6 bases and 6 bases, in that order; junction bases with no gene match: 12. CDR1 is LNHDA and CDR2 is SQIVND in the germline V gene (reference sequence). This CDR3 region has 16 residues. The CDR3, as DNA: TGTGCCAGTAGCCTTGGAGGCGGGGGGGTTAGCAATGAGCAGTTCTTC. This sequence encodes CASSLGGGGVSNEQFF. The full variable domain, rest sourced from reference TRBV19 and TRBJ2-1, is DGGITQSPKYLFRKEGQNVTLSCEQNLNHDAMYWYRQDPGQGLRLIYYSQIVNDFQKGDIAEGYSVSREKKESFPLTVTSAQKNPTAFYLCASSLGGGGVSNEQFFGPGTRLTVL.

The CDR3 is CARGPAARVYGYTF. For the CDR3, the DNA is TGTGCCAGAGGACCAGCCGCCAGGGTCTATGGCTACACCTTC. The rearrangement links TRBV19 to TRBJ1-2, with a tentative D call TRBD1 (5 bases). Germline assignment: CDR1 LNHDA and CDR2 SQIVND (reference sequence). Trimming removed 9 bases from V and 4 bases from J, with 18 bases in between. The CDR3 is 14 residues long.

The sample holds one count of this clone. This sequence joins TRBV29-1 and TRBJ1-4; D is perhaps TRBD1 (5 bases). CDR3 length: 12 residues. V was trimmed by 2 bases and J by 10 bases, leaving 11 bases between them. CDR1 and CDR2 (germline): SQVTM, ANQGSEA. The CDR3: CSVEPPGGKLFF. In nucleotides, the CDR3 is TGCAGCGTTGAACCCCCCGGGGGAAAACTGTTTTTT. The full variable domain, rest sourced from reference TRBV29-1 and TRBJ1-4, is SAVISQKPSRDICQRGTSLTIQCQVDSQVTMMFWYRQQPGQSLTLIATANQGSEATYESGFVIDKFPISRPNLTFSTLTVSNMSPEDSSIYLCSVEPPGGKLFFGSGTQLSVL.

V is TRBV5-6 and J is TRBJ1-1, with 8 bases matching TRBD1. Trimming cost V 0 bases and J 3 bases; bases outside gene matches: 4. The CDR3 sequence is 15 residues long. Germline V gives CDR1 SGHDT, CDR2 YYEEEE. CDR3 in DNA: TGTGCCAGCAGCTTGGGACAGGGGTATGACACTGAAGCTTTCTTT. Translation: CASSLGQGYDTEAFF.

This chain uses TRBV5-1 with TRBJ1-5; 7 bases agree with TRBD1. This CDR3 has 15 residues. From germline, CDR1 is SGHRS and CDR2 YFSETQ. V dropped 0 bases and J dropped 5; count of bases not matched to a gene: 5. The CDR3, as DNA: TGCGCCAGCAGCTTGGAAGGGGGCCAGGATCAGCCCCAGCATTTT. This sequence encodes CASSLEGGQDQPQHF.

This clone was seen many times. The chain combines TRBV11-3 with TRBJ2-2; no firm D call. Germline CDR1 and CDR2: SGHNT and YENEEA. V was shortened by 1 base and J by 5 bases, with 5 bases between the two germline ends. The CDR3 consists of 13 residues. CDR3 residues: CASSLGPTGELFF. The CDR3 region has the DNA TGTGCCAGCAGCTTAGGGCCAACCGGGGAGCTGTTTTTT.

The chain uses TRBV27 and TRBJ1-1; 7 bases map to TRBD1. Germline lookup yields CDR1 MNHEY and CDR2 SMNVEV (reference sequence). V trimming: 6 bases; J trimming: 3 bases; junction bases outside the gene matches: 16. The length of the CDR3 is 17 residues. For the CDR3, the DNA is TGTGCCAGCAGCTATAGTGGGGCAGGGGGGTTACACACTGAAGCTTTCTTT. Amino acids: CASSYSGAGGLHTEAFF.

This clone was observed a few times. The V call is TRBV7-8, the J call TRBJ1-5, with 12 bases aligning to TRBD1. The CDR3 runs 19 residues. CDR1 and CDR2 from the germline V gene are SGHVS and FQNEAQ. V was clipped by 5 bases and J by 1 base; unmatched bases: 12. The CDR3 reads CASSGGGTGGLWSNQPQHF. The DNA for the CDR3 is TGTGCCAGCAGCGGAGGGGGGACAGGGGGCCTGTGGAGCAATCAGCCCCAGCATTTT.